This T cell receptor beta chain is drawn from a study of shared clonotypes between healthy human individuals. Overall study results and limits: Deeper or shallower sequencing was expected to change how clonotypes are shared among donors.

The assay used deep level. Study processing details: There were no quality scores in the junction-only immunoSEQ sequences, so filtering differed. Produced via immunoSEQ multiplex PCR; TCRdb's table is partial and in-frame only. V and J calls and clone size are those listed in that table; D and trimming were worked out from the DNA. The profile covers more than 400,000 clones, with about 95% appearing a single time and approximately 0.06% taken by the ten largest. Germline CDR1 and CDR2: MNHEY and SVGAGI. Between the trimmed V and J ends, which lost 6 bases and 3 bases, there was a span of 13 bases. This CDR3 comprises 14 residues. It was into CD45RA+ naive and CD45RA-negative memory subsets that the CD4+ cells were split. With respect to this clone: Its specificity is not known.

The sequenced sample was naive CD4+ T cells sorted from blood. Subset denoted: CD45RA+ positively selected. The chain is built from TRBV6-5 and TRBJ2-3; D is undetermined. This TCR came from a woman aged 25 to 39 in good health. CDR3 sequence reads: CASSVKEKTDTQYF. In DNA, the CDR3 is TGTGCCAGCAGCGTGAAGGAAAAGACAGATACGCAGTATTTT.